This T cell receptor beta chain emerged from a study of T cell changes during pregnancy in multiple sclerosis. Clones were sequenced by immunoSEQ multiplex PCR, and TCRdb holds only the in-frame ones, with some missing. Of 25,000 to 30,000 clones listed, roughly 84% were seen once; the top ten hold 8.3%. CDR1 and CDR2 from the germline V gene are MRHNA and SNTAGT. The V end was cut by 3 bases, the J end by 6 bases, with 9 bases between. The CDR3 has 13 residues. The sequence derives from a female donor with multiple sclerosis, enrolled in a pregnancy study. The input for sequencing was CD8+ T cells from peripheral blood mononuclear cells, taken after pregnancy. V usage is TRBV6-4 and J usage is TRBJ1-5, with a weak D call TRBD1 (5 bases). In DNA, the CDR3 is TGTGCCAGCAGTGAGGGGCCAAGTCAGCCCCAGCATTTT. It yields the protein CASSEGPSQPQHF.